This T cell receptor beta chain was recovered during a study of PD-1 blockade in classical Hodgkin lymphoma. Described time point: cycle 4 day 1 (C4D1), after five to seven weeks of nivolumab. Every one of the patients relapsed after autologous stem cell transplantation (brentuximab vedotin exposure was variable). The repertoire was sequenced with immunoSEQ multiplex PCR; TCRdb's copy has only in-frame clones and lacks some. The table records about 31,000 clones, roughly four fifths of them present only once. This CDR3 is 14 amino acids long. The germline V gene encodes CDR1 SGHNT and CDR2 YYREEE (reference sequence). Trimming removed 0 bases at V and 0 bases at J, with 1 base between.

The sample was peripheral blood mononuclear cells (PBMCs), taken before the fourth cycle of nivolumab. This TCR was recovered from a human donor with classical Hodgkin lymphoma. V and J are TRBV5-4 and TRBJ1-6, with no clear D. Here the CDR3 DNA reads TGTGCCAGCAGCTTGGCCTCCTATAATTCACCCCTCCACTTT. It encodes CASSLASYNSPLHF.